Each of the 30 T cell receptor beta chains below was sequenced from the same sample in a study of cytomegalovirus exposure and HLA in healthy donors. Primers: 60 Vbeta forward and 13 Jbeta reverse. The data were produced by immunoSEQ multiplex PCR, yet TCRdb's version contains in-frame clones alone and is incomplete. The table records about 180,000 clones, just over 75% of them present only once. The sequenced sample was PBMCs. The receptors come from a woman aged 60-70 years in good health and CMV-seropositive.

This clone has just a few counts. The V call is TRBV28, the J call TRBJ2-3; 8 bases fit TRBD1. Germline V CDR1 and CDR2: MDHEN, SYDVKM. The CDR3 is 16 residues long. V lost 5 bases, J lost 8 bases, and 15 bases stayed unmatched. CDR3 residues: CASSLPGTGPLGTQYF. For the CDR3, the DNA is TGTGCCAGCAGTCTCCCCGGGACAGGCCCGTTAGGTACGCAGTATTTT.

The chain is built from TRBV19 and TRBJ1-3; a possible D gene is TRBD1 (6 bases). Germline CDR1 and CDR2: LNHDA and SQIVND (reference sequence). V lost 9 bases to trimming and J lost 0 bases, with 15 bases between them. This CDR3 spans 15 amino acids. Here the CDR3 reads CASTPGQISGNTIYF. The CDR3 coding sequence is TGTGCCAGCACACCCGGACAGATCTCTGGAAACACCATATATTTT.

The chain combines TRBV5-1 with TRBJ2-1; 14 positions agree with TRBD2. The CDR3 extends over 15 amino acids. CDR1 SGHRS and CDR2 YFSETQ come from the germline V gene. Trimming took 4 bases from V and 6 from J; bases not matched to a gene: 3. The DNA for the CDR3 is TGCGCCAGCAGCGCGGGACTAGCGGGAGTCAATGAGCAGTTCTTC. Its translation: CASSAGLAGVNEQFF.

V usage is TRBV6-5 and J usage is TRBJ2-5; D is unresolved. The germline V gene encodes CDR1 MNHEY and CDR2 SVGAGI. Trimming removed 0 bases at V and 1 base at J, with 9 bases between. This CDR3 spans 15 amino acids. In DNA, the CDR3 is TGTGCCAGCAGTTACTCGATTGGGCCCCAAGAGACCCAGTACTTC. This gives the protein CASSYSIGPQETQYF.

This clone was counted a few times. This chain joins TRBV7-2 and TRBJ2-7; 14 bases match TRBD2. Germline CDR1 reads SGHTA; CDR2 reads FQGNSA. J gave up 0 bases and V 5 bases, and 6 bases lay outside the gene matches. This CDR3 contains 17 residues. As DNA, the CDR3 is TGTGCCAGCAGCGGGACTAGCGGGGGCTCTAGCTCCTACGAGCAGTACTTC. Encoded protein: CASSGTSGGSSSYEQYF.

This chain uses TRBV10-3 with TRBJ2-1; D is perhaps TRBD1 (6 bases). Germline values: CDR1 ENHRY, CDR2 SYGVKD. The CDR3 has 13 amino acids. The germline V and J ends were trimmed by 6 bases and 7 bases, with 13 bases remaining between them. The DNA for the CDR3 is TGTGCCATCAGCAACCTTCAGGGGAATGAGCAGTTCTTC. Translation gives CAISNLQGNEQFF.

The chain employs TRBV30 and TRBJ2-5, with D perhaps matching TRBD2 (7 bases). Germline V CDR1 and CDR2: GTSNPN, SVGIG (reference sequence). The CDR3 runs to 16 residues. V gave up 4 bases and J gave up 1 base, with 19 bases separating them. CDR3 residues: CAWIPGGANPQETQYF. For the CDR3, the DNA is TGTGCCTGGATTCCTGGGGGGGCCAACCCCCAAGAGACCCAGTACTTC.

This clone was detected once. The rearrangement joins TRBV9 to TRBJ1-3; no reliable D call. This CDR3 has 14 residues. Germline V gives CDR1 SGDLS, CDR2 YYNGEE. Between the trimmed V and J ends, which lost 3 bases and 0 bases, there was a span of 7 bases. The CDR3 here is CASSAESSGNTIYF. As DNA, the CDR3 is TGTGCCAGCAGCGCAGAAAGCTCTGGAAACACCATATATTTT.

Notes on this clone: This sample includes further DNA sequences coding for the same CDR3. V gene TRBV9 combines with J gene TRBJ1-1; D is undetermined. The V end lost 0 bases, the J end lost 0 bases, and 3 bases lay between the germline ends. CDR3 size: 13 residues. Germline V CDR1 and CDR2: SGDLS, YYNGEE. The DNA of the CDR3 is TGTGCCAGCAGCGTAGCGGTGAACACTGAAGCTTTCTTT. As protein: CASSVAVNTEAFF.

This chain connects TRBV7-8 to TRBJ2-7, with TRBD1 identical over 10 bases. The CDR3 spans 16 residues. CDR1 SGHVS and CDR2 FQNEAQ come from the germline V gene. The ends lost 5 bases at V and 3 bases at J; junction bases unmatched: 10. CDR3 nucleotides: TGTGCCAGCAGCGACCCCCGGGACAGGGGTTTCTACGAGCAGTACTTC. As protein: CASSDPRDRGFYEQYF.

The chain has TRBV27 and TRBJ2-7, with 8 bases lining up with TRBD1. Per the germline V gene, CDR1 is MNHEY and CDR2 is SMNVEV (reference sequence). The CDR3 runs 14 residues. J was trimmed by 5 bases and V by 6 bases; bases with no gene match: 9. The DNA for the CDR3 is TGTGCCAGCAGAGGACAGGGTGTTATCGACGAGCAGTACTTC. Translating gives CASRGQGVIDEQYF.

The rearrangement uses TRBV5-4 and TRBJ2-3, with D possibly TRBD2 on 5 matching bases. The V end was cut by 0 bases, the J end by 0 bases, with 5 bases between. The CDR3 totals 14 residues. Germline CDR1 reads SGHNT; CDR2 reads YYREEE (reference sequence). The CDR3 bases are TGTGCCAGCAGCTTGGGGACTAGCACAGATACGCAGTATTTT. It yields the protein CASSLGTSTDTQYF.

The chain has TRBV5-6 and TRBJ2-1; perhaps TRBD2 as D (5 bases). This CDR3 is built from 11 residues. Germline assignment: CDR1 SGHDT and CDR2 YYEEEE. With 6 bases removed from V and 9 bases from J, the gap between germline ends came to 10 bases. Written as DNA, the CDR3 is TGTGCCAGCATTAAGCGGACTGAGCAGTTCTTC. Amino acids: CASIKRTEQFF.

The V and J genes are TRBV30 and TRBJ2-7; TRBD2 agrees at 12 bases. The CDR3 sequence is 15 residues long. J lost 6 bases, V lost 2 bases, and 8 bases had no gene match. Germline-derived CDR1 and CDR2 are GTSNPN and SVGIG (reference sequence). For the CDR3, the DNA is TGTGCCTGGAGTCCGCTAGCGGGGGGGTCTCTCGAGCAGTACTTC. It encodes CAWSPLAGGSLEQYF.

J is TRBJ2-2 and V is TRBV7-6, with 9 bases fitting TRBD1. Germline CDR1 reads SGHVS; CDR2 reads FNYEAQ. V lost 3 bases to trimming and J lost 4 bases; unmatched junction nucleotides: 6. CDR3 size: 16 residues. DNA of the CDR3: TGTGCCAGCAGCTTTGCCGGGACAGGGACCACCGGGGAGCTGTTTTTT. Its protein product is CASSFAGTGTTGELFF. The full variable domain, completed using reference TRBV7-6 and TRBJ2-2, is GAGVSQSPRYKVTKRGQDVALRCDPISGHVSLYWYRQALGQGPEFLTYFNYEAQQDKSGLPNDRFSAERPEGSISTLTIQRTEQRDSAMYRCASSFAGTGTTGELFFGEGSRLTVL.

This chain links TRBV2 with TRBJ2-2; TRBD2 agrees at 8 bases. The CDR3 is 14 residues long. Germline V gives CDR1 SNHLY, CDR2 FYNNEI. V shed 8 bases and J 2 bases; nucleotides not matched to a gene: 4. CDR3 region: CASERGSNTGELFF. As DNA, the CDR3 is TGTGCCAGCGAGCGGGGGAGCAACACCGGGGAGCTGTTTTTT.

This clone was counted only a few times. The V gene is TRBV28, the J gene TRBJ2-7, with a weak D call TRBD1 (5 bases). This CDR3 has 14 residues. V was clipped by 4 bases and J by 2 bases, with 12 bases between them. Germline CDR1 MDHEN, CDR2 SYDVKM. The CDR3 sequence is CASSSPGIPYEQYF. The CDR3 DNA reads as TGTGCCAGCAGTTCACCAGGGATTCCCTACGAGCAGTACTTC.

This clone was seen a single time. The chain recombines TRBV7-9 with TRBJ1-1; 9 nucleotides align to TRBD1. This CDR3 region has 15 residues. Germline assignment: CDR1 SEHNR and CDR2 FQNEAQ (reference sequence). Trimming at V came to 5 bases and at J to 5 bases, leaving 9 bases not matched to a gene. The CDR3 loop is CASSPRQGVTTEAFF. The DNA of the CDR3 is TGTGCCAGCAGCCCTCGACAGGGGGTCACGACTGAAGCTTTCTTT.

This chain joins TRBV7-8 and TRBJ2-2; 7 positions match TRBD1. The CDR3 is 15 residues long. Germline V gene sequence: CDR1 SGHVS, CDR2 FQNEAQ. V shed 5 bases, J shed 0 bases, and the junction held 3 bases outside the gene matches. The CDR3 bases are TGTGCCAGCAGCCGGGACAGAGCGAACACCGGGGAGCTGTTTTTT. It codes for CASSRDRANTGELFF.

This clone appeared a single time. At one of its ends the junction is not consistent with the germline gene, which may arise from a read error. V gene TRBV27 combines with J gene TRBJ2-1, with a tentative D call TRBD2 (6 bases). Germline V gene lookup returns CDR1 MNHEY and CDR2 SMNVEV (reference sequence). This CDR3 contains 15 residues. The CDR3, as DNA: TGTGCCAGCGGTTTTGTCGGGAGCTCCTACAATGAGCAGTTCTTC. Its protein product is CASGFVGSSYNEQFF.

The CDR3 nucleotides are TGTGCCAGCAGCACTGGACTAGCGGGGGTAGGGACCCAGTACTTC. Protein: CASSTGLAGVGTQYF. The chain couples TRBV7-9 to TRBJ2-5; TRBD2 aligns across 13 bases. CDR1 SEHNR and CDR2 FQNEAQ come from the germline V gene (reference sequence). The length of the CDR3 is 15 residues. The trim removed 5 bases at V and 7 bases at J, leaving 7 bases unmatched.

The chain employs TRBV2 and TRBJ2-3, with unresolved D. The CDR3 covers 12 residues. The germline gives CDR1 SNHLY, CDR2 FYNNEI. Between the trimmed V and J ends, which lost 3 bases and 6 bases, there was a span of 7 bases. CDR3 in DNA: TGTGCCAGCAGTGAGTCTACCGATACGCAGTATTTT. It translates to CASSESTDTQYF.

This clone was seen a few times. The gene calls are TRBV19 and TRBJ2-5, with D possibly matching TRBD1 (5 bases). The assigned J gene may be wrong: the sequence end matches TRBJ2-7 better. The length of the CDR3 is 13 residues. Germline CDR1 and CDR2: LNHDA and SQIVND (reference sequence). The CDR3 loop reads CASSWTSSYEQYF. The CDR3 nucleotides read TGTGCCAGTAGTTGGACATCTTCCTACGAGCAGTACTTC.

V usage is TRBV11-2 and J usage is TRBJ1-4, with TRBD1 as a possible D gene (6 bases). CDR1 is SGHAT, CDR2 FQNNGV, per germline. Trimming removed 5 bases at V and 8 bases at J, with 24 bases between. The CDR3 length is 17 residues. In DNA form, the CDR3 reads TGTGCCAGCAGCCCTAGACAGGTGATAGGGAGCGGCGAAAAACTGTTTTTT. Translation gives CASSPRQVIGSGEKLFF.

This clone turned up a few times. The germline gene is not matched at one end of the junction; a read error may be the cause. This chain links TRBV7-9 with TRBJ2-4; 11 nucleotides line up with TRBD1. The CDR3 sequence is 16 residues long. CDR1 and CDR2 (germline): SEHNR, FQNEAQ (reference sequence). The CDR3 loop reads CASSRTGGLPKNSQYF. For the CDR3, the DNA is TGTGCCAGCAGCCGGACAGGGGGCTTACCCAAAAACAGTCAGTACTTC.

The J gene is TRBJ2-7, the V gene TRBV5-4; 11 nucleotides match TRBD2. V trimming: 3 bases; J trimming: 2 bases; junction bases outside the gene matches: 4. Germline loops: CDR1 SGHNT, CDR2 YYREEE (reference sequence). The CDR3 extends over 15 amino acids. CDR3 in amino acids: CASSSGTSGAYEQYF. CDR3 nucleotide sequence: TGTGCCAGCAGCTCCGGGACTAGCGGAGCCTACGAGCAGTACTTC.

This clone showed up just once. This chain joins TRBV6-5 and TRBJ2-7, with 8 nucleotides matching TRBD2. Germline trimming cut 6 bases from V and 3 bases from J; bases unmatched to any gene: 10. Germline CDR1 reads MNHEY; CDR2 reads SVGAGI. The CDR3 extends over 15 amino acids. CDR3 bases: TGTGCCAGCAGAAAAAGGGCTAGCGGGCACTACGAGCAGTACTTC. Encoded protein: CASRKRASGHYEQYF.

The chain combines TRBV5-1 with TRBJ2-7; perhaps TRBD1 as D (5 bases). The germline gives CDR1 SGHRS, CDR2 YFSETQ. CDR3 length: 14 amino acids. V was shortened by 4 bases and J by 5 bases, with 16 bases between the two germline ends. CDR3 region: CASSVGSQGHEQYF. For the CDR3, the DNA is TGCGCCAGCAGCGTGGGGTCCCAGGGCCACGAGCAGTACTTC.

The V and J genes are TRBV5-1 and TRBJ2-1; 8 bases are shared with TRBD2. V dropped 2 bases and J dropped 6; count of bases not matched to a gene: 4. The CDR3 totals 14 residues. Germline lookup yields CDR1 SGHRS and CDR2 YFSETQ. CDR3: CASSFGLAPNEQFF. Here the CDR3 DNA reads TGCGCCAGCAGCTTTGGACTAGCCCCCAATGAGCAGTTCTTC.

V gene TRBV9 combines with J gene TRBJ2-5; TRBD1 agrees at 8 bases. Germline V CDR1 and CDR2: SGDLS, YYNGEE. The CDR3 consists of 14 residues. Germline trimming cut 4 bases from V and 3 bases from J; bases unmatched to any gene: 5. The CDR3 DNA reads as TGTGCCAGCAGCCCCGTGGACAGGGAAGAGACCCAGTACTTC. This codes for CASSPVDREETQYF. The full variable domain, completed using reference TRBV9 and TRBJ2-5, is DSGVTQTPKHLITATGQRVTLRCSPRSGDLSVYWYQQSLDQGLQFLIQYYNGEERAKGNILERFSAQQFPDLHSELNLSSLELGDSALYFCASSPVDREETQYFGPGTRLLVL.